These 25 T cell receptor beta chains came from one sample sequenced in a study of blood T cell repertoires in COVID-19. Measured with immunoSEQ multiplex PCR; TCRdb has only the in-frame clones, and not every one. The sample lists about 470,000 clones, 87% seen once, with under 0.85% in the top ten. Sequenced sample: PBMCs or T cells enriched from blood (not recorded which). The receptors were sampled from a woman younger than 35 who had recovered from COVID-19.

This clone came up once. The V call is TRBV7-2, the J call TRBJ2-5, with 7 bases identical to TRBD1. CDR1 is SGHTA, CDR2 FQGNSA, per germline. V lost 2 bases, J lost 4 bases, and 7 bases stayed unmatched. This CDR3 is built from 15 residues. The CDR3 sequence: CASSLTSAGGETQYF. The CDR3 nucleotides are TGTGCCAGCAGCTTAACGTCGGCAGGGGGAGAGACCCAGTACTTC.

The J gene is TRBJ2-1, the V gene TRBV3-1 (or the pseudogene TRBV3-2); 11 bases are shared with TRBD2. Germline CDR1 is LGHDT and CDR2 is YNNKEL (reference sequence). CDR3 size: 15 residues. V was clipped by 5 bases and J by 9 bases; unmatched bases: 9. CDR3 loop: CASSSGTSGVGEQFF. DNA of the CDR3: TGTGCCAGCAGCTCCGGGACTAGCGGAGTCGGTGAGCAGTTCTTC.

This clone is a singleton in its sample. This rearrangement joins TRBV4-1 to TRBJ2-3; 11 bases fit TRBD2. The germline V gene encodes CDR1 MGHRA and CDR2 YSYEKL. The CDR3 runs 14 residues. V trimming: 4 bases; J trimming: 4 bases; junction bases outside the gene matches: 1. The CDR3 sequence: CASSLAGGPDTQYF. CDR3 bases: TGCGCCAGCAGCCTAGCGGGGGGGCCAGATACGCAGTATTTT.

CDR3: CASSPQDIGTWQGSIHAPLHF. The CDR3 DNA is TGTGCCAGCAGCCCCCAAGATATTGGTACGTGGCAGGGTTCTATCCACGCACCCCTCCACTTT. The chain combines TRBV14 with TRBJ1-6, with D tentatively TRBD1 (5 bases). Trimming took off 4 bases at V and 11 bases at J, with 36 bases between the two ends. The CDR3 contains 21 residues. Germline CDR1 is SGHDN and CDR2 is FVKESK.

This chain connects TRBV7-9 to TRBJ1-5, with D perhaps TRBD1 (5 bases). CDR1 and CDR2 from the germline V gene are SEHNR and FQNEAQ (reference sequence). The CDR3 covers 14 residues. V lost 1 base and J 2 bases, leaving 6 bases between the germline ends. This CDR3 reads CASSLGTRNQPQHF. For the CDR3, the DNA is TGTGCCAGCAGCTTAGGGACACGCAATCAGCCCCAGCATTTT.

CDR3 region: CASTYRGDDGYTF. CDR3 nucleotide sequence: TGTGCCAGCACCTACCGGGGAGACGACGGCTACACCTTC. The J gene is TRBJ1-2, the V gene TRBV6-5; D is unresolved. V was trimmed by 7 bases and J by 8 bases, leaving 17 bases between them. The CDR3 is 13 amino acids. Germline V gives CDR1 MNHEY, CDR2 SVGAGI.

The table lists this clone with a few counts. CDR3 in amino acids: CASSPTGALQPQHF. CDR3 coding DNA: TGTGCCAGCAGTCCCACTGGGGCTTTGCAGCCCCAGCATTTT. The genes are TRBV28 and TRBJ1-5, with D possibly TRBD1 on 5 matching bases. V was clipped by 5 bases and J by 7 bases, with 15 bases between them. The CDR3 consists of 14 residues. The V gene's germline CDR1 is MDHEN and CDR2 SYDVKM.

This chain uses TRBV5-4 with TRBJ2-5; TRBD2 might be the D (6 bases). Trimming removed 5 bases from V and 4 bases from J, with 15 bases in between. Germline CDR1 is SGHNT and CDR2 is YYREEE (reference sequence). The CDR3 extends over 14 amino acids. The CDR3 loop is CASSHPSGGETQYF. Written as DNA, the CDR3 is TGTGCCAGCAGTCATCCCTCCGGGGGAGAGACCCAGTACTTC.

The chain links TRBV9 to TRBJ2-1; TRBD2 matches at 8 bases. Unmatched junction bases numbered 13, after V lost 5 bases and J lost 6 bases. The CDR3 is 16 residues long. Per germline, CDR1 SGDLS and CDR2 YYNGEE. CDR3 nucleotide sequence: TGTGCCAGCAGTGCCCAACGGGGGGGCATATCCAATGAGCAGTTCTTC. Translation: CASSAQRGGISNEQFF. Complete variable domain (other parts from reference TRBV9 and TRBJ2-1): DSGVTQTPKHLITATGQRVTLRCSPRSGDLSVYWYQQSLDQGLQFLIQYYNGEERAKGNILERFSAQQFPDLHSELNLSSLELGDSALYFCASSAQRGGISNEQFFGPGTRLTVL.

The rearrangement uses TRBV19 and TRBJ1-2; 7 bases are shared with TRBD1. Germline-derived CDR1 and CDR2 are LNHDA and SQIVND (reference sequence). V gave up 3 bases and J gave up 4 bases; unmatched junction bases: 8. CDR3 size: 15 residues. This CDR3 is CASSISDREVYGYTF. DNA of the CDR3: TGTGCCAGTAGTATCTCCGACAGGGAGGTCTATGGCTACACCTTC.

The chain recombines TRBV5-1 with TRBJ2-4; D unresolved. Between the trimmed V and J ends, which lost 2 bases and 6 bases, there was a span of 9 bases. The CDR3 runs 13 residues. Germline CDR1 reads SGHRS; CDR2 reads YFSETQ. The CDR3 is CASSFNPGNIQYF. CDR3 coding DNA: TGCGCCAGCAGCTTCAATCCAGGAAACATTCAGTACTTC.

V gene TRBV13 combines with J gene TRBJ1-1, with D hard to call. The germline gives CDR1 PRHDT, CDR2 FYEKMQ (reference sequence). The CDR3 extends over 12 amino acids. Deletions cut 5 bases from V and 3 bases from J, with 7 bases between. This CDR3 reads CASSTRDTEAFF. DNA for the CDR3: TGTGCCAGCAGCACCCGAGACACTGAAGCTTTCTTT.

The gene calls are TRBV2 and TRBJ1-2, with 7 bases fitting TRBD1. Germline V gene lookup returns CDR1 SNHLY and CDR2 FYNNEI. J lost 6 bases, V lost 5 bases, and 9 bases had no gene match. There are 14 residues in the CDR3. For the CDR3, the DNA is TGTGCCAGCAGTTCGTTTTACAGGGGAGATGGCTACACCTTC. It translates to CASSSFYRGDGYTF.

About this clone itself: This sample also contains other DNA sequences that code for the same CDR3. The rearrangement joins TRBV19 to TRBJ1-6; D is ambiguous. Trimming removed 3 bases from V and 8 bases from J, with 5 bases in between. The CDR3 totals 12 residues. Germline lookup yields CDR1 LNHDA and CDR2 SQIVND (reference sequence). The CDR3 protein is CASSISDSPLHF. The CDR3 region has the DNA TGTGCCAGTAGTATTTCCGATTCACCCCTCCACTTT.

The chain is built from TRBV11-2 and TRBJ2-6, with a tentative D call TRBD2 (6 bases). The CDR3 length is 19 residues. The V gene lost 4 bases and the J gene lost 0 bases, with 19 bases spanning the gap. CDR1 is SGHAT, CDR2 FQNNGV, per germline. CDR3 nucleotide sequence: TGTGCCAGCAGCTCTTGGCGTGGGGACTCCTTCTCTGGGGCCAACGTCCTGACTTTC. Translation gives CASSSWRGDSFSGANVLTF.

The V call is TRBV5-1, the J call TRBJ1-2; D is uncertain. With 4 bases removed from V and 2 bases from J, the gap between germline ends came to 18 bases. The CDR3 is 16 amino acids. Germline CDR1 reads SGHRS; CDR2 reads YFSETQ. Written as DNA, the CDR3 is TGCGCCAGCAGCCCCCTCTCTCAACCGGGAAACTATGGCTACACCTTC. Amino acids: CASSPLSQPGNYGYTF.

The CDR3 coding sequence is TGTGCCAGCACCCCCCCCGGGGATGGTGCCTTTAACTATGGCTACACCTTC. Translating it yields CASTPPGDGAFNYGYTF. This rearrangement joins TRBV28 to TRBJ1-2; no firm D call. Germline V gene lookup returns CDR1 MDHEN and CDR2 SYDVKM. CDR3 length equals 17 residues. V shed 7 bases and J shed 1 base, with 22 bases lying between them.

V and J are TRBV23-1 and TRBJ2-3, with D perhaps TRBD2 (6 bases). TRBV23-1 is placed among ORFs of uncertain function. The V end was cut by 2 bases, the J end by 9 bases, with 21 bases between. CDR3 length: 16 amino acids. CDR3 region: CASSQPRGGNLGTQYF. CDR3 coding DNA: TGCGCCAGCAGTCAACCAAGAGGAGGGAATCTAGGCACGCAGTATTTT.

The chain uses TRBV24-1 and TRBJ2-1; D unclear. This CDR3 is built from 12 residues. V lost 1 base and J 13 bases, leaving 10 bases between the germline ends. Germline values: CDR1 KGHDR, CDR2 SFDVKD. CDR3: CATSDFSPQQFF. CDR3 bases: TGTGCCACCAGTGATTTTTCCCCACAACAGTTCTTC.

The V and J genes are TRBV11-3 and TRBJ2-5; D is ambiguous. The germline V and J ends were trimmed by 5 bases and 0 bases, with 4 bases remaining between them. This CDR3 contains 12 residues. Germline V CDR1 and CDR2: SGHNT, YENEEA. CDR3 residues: CASSQDQETQYF. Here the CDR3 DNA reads TGTGCCAGCAGCCAGGACCAAGAGACCCAGTACTTC.

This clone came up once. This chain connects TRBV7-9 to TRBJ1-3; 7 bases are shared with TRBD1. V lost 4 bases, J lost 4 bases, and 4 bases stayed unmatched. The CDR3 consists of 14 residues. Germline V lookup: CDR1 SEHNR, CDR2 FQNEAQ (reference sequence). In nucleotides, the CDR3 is TGTGCCAGCAGCTACACAGGGGCAGGAAACACCATATATTTT. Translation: CASSYTGAGNTIYF.

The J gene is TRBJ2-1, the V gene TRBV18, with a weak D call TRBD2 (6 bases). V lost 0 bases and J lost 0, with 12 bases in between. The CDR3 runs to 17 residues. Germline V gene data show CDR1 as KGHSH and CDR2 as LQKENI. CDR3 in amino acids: CASSPPSAGSSYNEQFF. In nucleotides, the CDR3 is TGTGCCAGCTCACCACCGTCGGCGGGGAGCTCCTACAATGAGCAGTTCTTC.

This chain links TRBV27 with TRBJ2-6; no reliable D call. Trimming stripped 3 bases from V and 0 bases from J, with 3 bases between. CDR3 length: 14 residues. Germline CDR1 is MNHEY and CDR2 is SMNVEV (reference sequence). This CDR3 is CASSFYSGANVLTF. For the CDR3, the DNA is TGTGCCAGCAGTTTCTACTCTGGGGCCAACGTCCTGACTTTC.

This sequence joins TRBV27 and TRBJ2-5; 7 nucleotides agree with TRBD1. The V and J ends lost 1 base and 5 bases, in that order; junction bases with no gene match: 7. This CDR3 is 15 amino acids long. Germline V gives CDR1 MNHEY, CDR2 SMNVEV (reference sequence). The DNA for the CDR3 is TGTGCCAGCAGTTTATGGGGACAGCGTATGGAGACCCAGTACTTC. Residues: CASSLWGQRMETQYF.

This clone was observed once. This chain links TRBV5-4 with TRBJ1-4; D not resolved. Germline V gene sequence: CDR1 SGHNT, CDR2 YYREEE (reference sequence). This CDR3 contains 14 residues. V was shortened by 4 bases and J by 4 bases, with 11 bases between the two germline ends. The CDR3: CASSPGGFNEKLFF. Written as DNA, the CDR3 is TGTGCCAGCAGCCCCGGAGGGTTTAATGAAAAACTGTTTTTT.